The source of this TCR beta chain is a study of blood T cell repertoires in COVID-19 (dated by TCRdb to 2020 to 2021). Regarding the research as a whole: Samples covering the acute and convalescent phases of COVID-19 were provided by collaborators in the United States, Italy and Spain. The samples were drawn from two sources: the first 160 participants of the ongoing ImmuneRACE study, and over 950 subjects contributed by 6 global collaborators. Nearly every sample came with metadata listing a de-identified subject ID, COVID-19 status, age in years and sex. The dataset comprised deeply sampled blood TCRbeta repertoires from subjects exposed to, actively infected with, or recovered from COVID-19. Where available, HLA class I and class II types were taken from metadata supplied by the sample provider and were not determined by assay-based typing. The repertoires were made available in a free public database intended to serve as a resource for research on the immune response to SARS-CoV-2. The material from the prospective study consisted of cDNA or gDNA derived from T cells, B-cell-depleted T cells, or PBMCs.

CDR1 and CDR2 were assigned from the germline V gene (reference sequence) as LGHDT and YNNKEL. Reading from cysteine to phenylalanine, the CDR3 counts 16 amino acids. Of the read, only the CDR3 DNA is kept; its 48 bases are in frame from base 1. The germline ends are 21 bases apart after V is trimmed by 4 bases and J by 5 bases. Participants in the prospective study were enrolled through a virtual design, were aged roughly 18 to 90 years, and lived in roughly 25 United States geographic areas. In the prospective study, cohorts were assigned on the basis of participant-reported clinical history obtained from a screening survey and a study questionnaire. Each participant in the prospective study had whole blood, serum and a nasopharyngeal or oropharyngeal swab collected by mobile phlebotomists. Participants in the prospective study had the option to provide additional blood draws and questionnaires over a roughly 2-month period. Prospective study blood samples were shipped either frozen or at room temperature before DNA extraction.

TCRbeta CDR3 regions were amplified from genomic DNA by means of the immunoSEQ Assay, a bias-controlled multiplex PCR. The study's processing was this. Within the assay, amplification of reference gene primers was used to estimate how many nucleated cells each sample contained. To quantify the absolute abundance of each unique TCRbeta CDR3 rearrangement, sequence reads were collapsed and filtered. For each sample, productive Simpson clonality was calculated as the square root of Simpson's diversity index over productive rearrangements. Drawn from immuneACCESS, this table holds only the in-frame rearrangements with V and J called that TCRdb kept. Clones are partly lost; checked studies trace under half to an unresolved V gene and leave the rest unexplained. From that table come the V and J calls and clone size; the DNA was used to work out D and trimming. This sample lists hundreds of thousands of clones; approximately 83% were detected once. The top ten constitute 2.5% to 3.5% of the sample.

Study-wide conclusions, independent of this receptor: Clinical and demographic metadata were provided uncurated, with the amount varying by source and participant.

On this clone: The clone's antigen remains unknown. Base qualities are not recorded, but no much larger clone differs from it by a single base.

Sequencing input: PBMCs or T cells enriched from blood (not recorded which). This receptor was taken from a woman in her thirties or forties with acute COVID-19. In this chain, TRBV3-1 (or the pseudogene TRBV3-2) is recombined with TRBJ2-7, and possibly TRBD1, on 5 matching bases. Here the CDR3 is given as CASSRTPRGYGDEQYF. The nucleotide sequence is TGTGCCAGCAGCCGTACTCCTAGGGGTTATGGAGACGAGCAGTACTTC.